This entry lists 28 T cell receptor beta chains sequenced from one sample in a study of blood T cell repertoires in COVID-19. Produced via immunoSEQ multiplex PCR; TCRdb's table is partial and in-frame only. The sample holds about 280,000 clones, roughly 80% seen once. The specimen was PBMCs or T cells enriched from blood (not recorded which). Every receptor here comes from a man in his forties who had been exposed to COVID-19.

The rearrangement uses TRBV3-1 (or the pseudogene TRBV3-2) and TRBJ2-3, with 8 bases aligning to TRBD2. V trimming: 6 bases; J trimming: 2 bases; junction bases outside the gene matches: 22. Germline V gene sequence: CDR1 LGHDT, CDR2 YNNKEL (reference sequence). There are 20 residues in the CDR3. CDR3 DNA sequence: TGTGCCAGCAGAAAACCCCCCCGTAGCGGGACTGGAGGTTCCACAGATACGCAGTATTTT. Amino acid sequence: CASRKPPRSGTGGSTDTQYF.

This clone was counted between two and nine times. For the CDR3, the DNA is TGTGCCAGCACAATATTTGAGGGCAATCAGCCCCAGCATTTT. It encodes CASTIFEGNQPQHF. The chain has TRBV7-2 and TRBJ1-5; no reliable D call. The CDR3 runs to 14 residues. Germline CDR1 reads SGHTA; CDR2 reads FQGNSA. Trimming took off 7 bases at V and 2 bases at J, with 12 bases between the two ends. Looking up the rest from reference TRBV7-2 and TRBJ1-5 gives the full variable domain: GAGVSQSPSNKVTEKGKDVELRCDPISGHTALYWYRQSLGQGLEFLIYFQGNSAPDKSGLPSDRFSAERTGGSVSTLTIQRTQQEDSAVYLCASTIFEGNQPQHFGDGTRLSIL.

This chain connects TRBV25-1 to TRBJ2-3, with TRBD2 as a possible D gene (6 bases). Germline V gene sequence: CDR1 MGHDK, CDR2 SYGVNS. This CDR3 contains 14 residues. Trimming took 3 bases from V and 6 from J, leaving 13 bases between them. CDR3 sequence: CASSDWEDTDTQYF. CDR3 sequence (DNA): TGTGCCAGCAGTGACTGGGAGGATACGGATACGCAGTATTTT.

This clone was detected once. V is TRBV6-5 and J is TRBJ1-2, with D possibly being TRBD1 (5 bases). CDR3 length: 15 residues. Germline V gives CDR1 MNHEY, CDR2 SVGAGI. The germline V and J ends were trimmed by 4 bases and 1 base, with 13 bases remaining between them. CDR3 residues: CASSSPRGGNYGYTF. In DNA form, the CDR3 reads TGTGCCAGCAGTTCACCAAGGGGCGGTAACTATGGCTACACCTTC.

This clone was detected a few times. The chain recombines TRBV7-8 with TRBJ1-5, with 7 bases aligning to TRBD1. The CDR3 covers 14 residues. Germline V CDR1 and CDR2: SGHVS, FQNEAQ. V dropped 4 bases and J dropped 2; count of bases not matched to a gene: 2. The CDR3 loop reads CASSSGQGNQPQHF. Here the CDR3 DNA reads TGTGCCAGCAGCTCCGGACAGGGCAATCAGCCCCAGCATTTT.

The rearrangement uses TRBV5-1 and TRBJ1-3; 9 nucleotides agree with TRBD1. Germline CDR1 reads SGHRS; CDR2 reads YFSETQ. The junction had 10 bases not matched to a gene; V was cut back by 4 bases and J by 8 bases. This CDR3 contains 15 residues. CDR3 residues: CASSTGTGRTDTIYF. In DNA form, the CDR3 reads TGCGCCAGCAGCACCGGGACAGGGCGGACTGACACCATATATTTT.

The chain joins TRBV30 to TRBJ1-2, with a tentative D call TRBD1 (6 bases). The germline V gene has CDR1 GTSNPN and CDR2 SVGIG (reference sequence). The CDR3 extends over 15 amino acids. V was shortened by 0 bases and J by 0 bases, with 11 bases between the two germline ends. In DNA form, the CDR3 reads TGTGCCTGGAGTGTCCCAAGGACAGCTAACTATGGCTACACCTTC. This translates into CAWSVPRTANYGYTF.

Many counts were recorded for this clone. The rearrangement joins TRBV19 to TRBJ1-5; 7 positions match TRBD1. CDR3 length: 15 amino acids. J was trimmed by 7 bases and V by 5 bases; bases with no gene match: 11. The germline V gene encodes CDR1 LNHDA and CDR2 SQIVND (reference sequence). The CDR3 bases are TGTGCCAGTAGTGTCGAAAACAGGGGAAGGCAGCCCCAGCATTTT. Its protein is CASSVENRGRQPQHF. Looking up the rest from reference TRBV19 and TRBJ1-5 gives the full variable domain: DGGITQSPKYLFRKEGQNVTLSCEQNLNHDAMYWYRQDPGQGLRLIYYSQIVNDFQKGDIAEGYSVSREKKESFPLTVTSAQKNPTAFYLCASSVENRGRQPQHFGDGTRLSIL.

V is TRBV27 and J is TRBJ1-4; no reliable D call. V lost 5 bases and J lost 2, with 12 bases in between. The V gene's germline CDR1 is MNHEY and CDR2 SMNVEV (reference sequence). The CDR3 runs to 15 residues. In DNA form, the CDR3 reads TGTGCCAGCAGTACCGGGGAAGATACTAATGAAAAACTGTTTTTT. Protein: CASSTGEDTNEKLFF. Combining the CDR3 with reference TRBV27 and TRBJ1-4 gives the whole variable domain EAQVTQNPRYLITVTGKKLTVTCSQNMNHEYMSWYRQDPGLGLRQIYYSMNVEVTDKGDVPEGYKVSRKEKRNFPLILESPSPNQTSLYFCASSTGEDTNEKLFFGSGTQLSVL.

This chain joins TRBV2 and TRBJ1-6; 7 bases map to TRBD1. Germline CDR1 is SNHLY and CDR2 is FYNNEI. CDR3 length: 17 residues. The ends lost 5 bases at V and 7 bases at J; junction bases unmatched: 14. The CDR3 region is CASSYKIGTEKNSPLHF. CDR3 nucleotides: TGTGCCAGCAGTTATAAAATCGGGACAGAAAAGAATTCACCCCTCCACTTT. The whole variable domain, filled in from reference TRBV2 and TRBJ1-6, reads EPEVTQTPSHQVTQMGQEVILRCVPISNHLYFYWYRQILGQKVEFLVSFYNNEISEKSEIFDDQFSVERPDGSNFTLKIRSTKLEDSAMYFCASSYKIGTEKNSPLHFGNGTRLTVT.

This clone was recorded only once. The rearrangement uses TRBV27 and TRBJ2-1; D not resolved. This CDR3 comprises 14 residues. The germline V gene has CDR1 MNHEY and CDR2 SMNVEV (reference sequence). Trimming removed 6 bases at V and 7 bases at J, with 16 bases between. This CDR3 reads CASRLYQAGNEQFF. Written as DNA, the CDR3 is TGTGCCAGCAGGCTCTACCAAGCAGGTAATGAGCAGTTCTTC.

V gene TRBV7-9 combines with J gene TRBJ2-1, with 8 bases matching TRBD1. The CDR3 runs 17 residues. Germline V gene sequence: CDR1 SEHNR, CDR2 FQNEAQ (reference sequence). With V trimmed by 0 bases and J by 0 bases, 4 bases remained unmatched. CDR3: CASSLATGGASYNEQFF. The CDR3, as DNA: TGTGCCAGCAGCTTAGCAACAGGGGGAGCCTCCTACAATGAGCAGTTCTTC.

The table lists this clone with a few counts. This sequence joins TRBV29-1 and TRBJ2-7; TRBD2 is a possible D gene (6 bases). The germline V gene has CDR1 SQVTM and CDR2 ANQGSEA. This CDR3 comprises 16 residues. V lost 5 bases, J lost 1 base, and 21 bases lay in between. This CDR3 is CSVLGTLRGGSYEQYF. Written as DNA, the CDR3 is TGCAGCGTTCTCGGGACTTTGAGGGGTGGTTCCTACGAGCAGTACTTC.

This CDR3 is CASTHRTSGGRNEQFF. DNA of the CDR3: TGTGCCAGCACCCACAGGACTAGCGGGGGACGCAATGAGCAGTTCTTC. V usage is TRBV27 and J usage is TRBJ2-1; 13 positions match TRBD2. The CDR3 length is 16 residues. The junction had 9 bases not matched to a gene; V was cut back by 7 bases and J by 6 bases. CDR1 and CDR2 (germline): MNHEY, SMNVEV (reference sequence).

This sequence joins TRBV14 and TRBJ1-1; weak D call: TRBD1 (5 bases). Germline-derived CDR1 and CDR2 are SGHDN and FVKESK. Trimming stripped 7 bases from V and 3 bases from J, with 15 bases between. This CDR3 spans 14 amino acids. The CDR3 nucleotides are TGTGCCAGCATCAGGGCCGGGCTGGACACTGAAGCTTTCTTT. The encoded protein is CASIRAGLDTEAFF.

This chain links TRBV29-1 with TRBJ2-7; TRBD2 might be the D (5 bases). Germline CDR1 SQVTM, CDR2 ANQGSEA. Deletions cut 5 bases from V and 1 base from J, with 15 bases between. CDR3 length equals 14 residues. The CDR3 region has the DNA TGCAGCGTTAGGACTGCCACCTATTCCTACGAGCAGTACTTC. Translation gives CSVRTATYSYEQYF.

The V and J genes are TRBV21-1 and TRBJ2-3; TRBD2 is taken as the D call from the table, unchecked against the DNA. TRBV21-1 is termed a pseudogene. The CDR3 consists of 11 residues. This chain's CDR3 is CASSKRDTQYF. CDR3 DNA sequence: TGTGCCAGCAGCAAGAGAGATACGCAGTATTTT.

The chain couples TRBV19 to TRBJ2-7; 10 bases fit TRBD2. Unmatched junction bases numbered 11, after V lost 9 bases and J lost 3 bases. The CDR3 is 15 amino acids. Looked up from germline, CDR1 is LNHDA and CDR2 is SQIVND (reference sequence). Here the CDR3 DNA reads TGTGCCAGCTCTCCCCGGACTAGCGGTATCTACGAGCAGTACTTC. This encodes CASSPRTSGIYEQYF.

The V call is TRBV10-1, the J call TRBJ1-6; D may be TRBD1 (6 bases). Germline CDR1 reads WNHNN; CDR2 reads SYGVQD (reference sequence). V lost 3 bases to trimming and J lost 7 bases, with 7 bases between them. CDR3 length: 13 residues. CDR3 DNA: TGCGCCAGCAGTGAAACAGGGAATTCACCCCTCCACTTT. It translates to CASSETGNSPLHF.

This chain joins TRBV11-3 and TRBJ2-5; a possible D gene is TRBD2 (6 bases). The CDR3 consists of 15 residues. Germline-derived CDR1 and CDR2 are SGHNT and YENEEA. The ends were cut back, 1 base at V and 7 bases at J, with 16 bases in the middle. The DNA of the CDR3 is TGTGCCAGCAGCTTAGGTGCGGGAAGGTTCGGGACCCAGTACTTC. Residues: CASSLGAGRFGTQYF.

This rearrangement joins TRBV30 to TRBJ1-2, with D maybe TRBD1 (5 bases). Trimming took off 1 base at V and 4 bases at J, with 16 bases between the two ends. CDR1 GTSNPN and CDR2 SVGIG come from the germline V gene (reference sequence). The CDR3 spans 15 residues. CDR3 in DNA: TGTGCCTGGAGTGCTTTCGAGGGGACTCTCTATGGCTACACCTTC. Its protein is CAWSAFEGTLYGYTF.

This chain connects TRBV5-4 to TRBJ2-7; D uncertain. Deletions cut 4 bases from V and 0 bases from J, with 14 bases between. This CDR3 comprises 15 residues. Germline values: CDR1 SGHNT, CDR2 YYREEE (reference sequence). The CDR3 DNA reads TGTGCCAGCAGCCGTCCTGACTCGCCCTCCTACGAGCAGTACTTC. Encoded protein: CASSRPDSPSYEQYF.

The genes are TRBV12-5 and TRBJ2-1; 7 nucleotides match TRBD2. The CDR3 runs to 16 residues. Germline V lookup: CDR1 LGHNT, CDR2 FRNRAP. With V trimmed by 4 bases and J by 8 bases, 14 bases remained unmatched. CDR3 coding DNA: TGTGCTAGTGGTTGGGTTTTGGCGGGAGAAAGTGATGAGCAGTTCTTC. Amino acid sequence: CASGWVLAGESDEQFF.

The chain links TRBV2 to TRBJ1-2, with unresolved D. This CDR3 spans 12 amino acids. V was cut by 3 bases and J by 2 bases, with 4 bases left in between. Germline lookup yields CDR1 SNHLY and CDR2 FYNNEI. The CDR3 DNA follows: TGTGCCAGCAGTGAGGCAAACTATGGCTACACCTTC. This gives the protein CASSEANYGYTF.

The chain recombines TRBV7-8 with TRBJ2-7; D uncertain. The V and J ends lost 5 bases and 1 base respectively, with 12 bases between them. The CDR3 is 14 amino acids. Germline V gene lookup returns CDR1 SGHVS and CDR2 FQNEAQ. The CDR3 protein is CASSRYVESYEQYF. For the CDR3, the DNA is TGTGCCAGCAGCCGTTACGTGGAGTCCTACGAGCAGTACTTC. Full variable domain (outside the CDR3, taken from reference TRBV7-8 and TRBJ2-7): GAGVSQSPRYKVAKRGQDVALRCDPISGHVSLFWYQQALGQGPEFLTYFQNEAQLDKSGLPSDRFFAERPEGSVSTLKIQRTQQEDSAVYLCASSRYVESYEQYFGPGTRLTVT.

This chain links TRBV7-3 with TRBJ2-7; 8 bases line up with TRBD2. After removal of 3 bases from V and 3 bases from J, the junction contained 7 bases not matched to a gene. The germline CDR1 and CDR2 sequences are SGHTA and FQGTGA. The CDR3 covers 15 residues. The CDR3 DNA reads TGTGCCAGCAGCTTGGAGGGACTAGACAGCTACGAGCAGTACTTC. Its translation is CASSLEGLDSYEQYF.

The chain employs TRBV5-1 and TRBJ1-1; weak D call: TRBD1 (5 bases). This CDR3 has 14 amino acids. V was pared by 4 bases and J by 2 bases, with 12 bases between. Germline CDR1 is SGHRS and CDR2 is YFSETQ. Written as DNA, the CDR3 is TGCGCCAGCAGCGTGGGACGGACAAACACTGAAGCTTTCTTT. This codes for CASSVGRTNTEAFF.

The V and J genes are TRBV2 and TRBJ2-7; perhaps TRBD2 as D (5 bases). This CDR3 comprises 13 residues. Between the trimmed V and J ends, which lost 2 bases and 6 bases, there was a span of 11 bases. CDR1 is SNHLY, CDR2 FYNNEI, per germline. Here the CDR3 reads CASSEQVAGEQYF. Written as DNA, the CDR3 is TGTGCCAGCAGTGAACAGGTTGCGGGCGAGCAGTACTTC.